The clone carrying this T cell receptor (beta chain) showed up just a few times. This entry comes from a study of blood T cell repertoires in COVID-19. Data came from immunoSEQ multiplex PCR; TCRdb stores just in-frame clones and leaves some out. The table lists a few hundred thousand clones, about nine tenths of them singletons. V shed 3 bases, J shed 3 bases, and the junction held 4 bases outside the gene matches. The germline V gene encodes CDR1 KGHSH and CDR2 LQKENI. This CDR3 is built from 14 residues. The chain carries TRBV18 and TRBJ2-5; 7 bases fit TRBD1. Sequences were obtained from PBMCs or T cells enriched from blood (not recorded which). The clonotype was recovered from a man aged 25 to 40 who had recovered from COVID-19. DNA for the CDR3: TGTGCCAGCTCACCTATAACAGGGGAAGAGACCCAGTACTTC. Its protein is CASSPITGEETQYF. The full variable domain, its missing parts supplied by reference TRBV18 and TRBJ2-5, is NAGVMQNPRHLVRRRGQEARLRCSPMKGHSHVYWYRQLPEEGLKFMVYLQKENIIDESGMPKERFSAEFPKEGPSILRIQQVVRGDSAAYFCASSPITGEETQYFGPGTRLLVL.